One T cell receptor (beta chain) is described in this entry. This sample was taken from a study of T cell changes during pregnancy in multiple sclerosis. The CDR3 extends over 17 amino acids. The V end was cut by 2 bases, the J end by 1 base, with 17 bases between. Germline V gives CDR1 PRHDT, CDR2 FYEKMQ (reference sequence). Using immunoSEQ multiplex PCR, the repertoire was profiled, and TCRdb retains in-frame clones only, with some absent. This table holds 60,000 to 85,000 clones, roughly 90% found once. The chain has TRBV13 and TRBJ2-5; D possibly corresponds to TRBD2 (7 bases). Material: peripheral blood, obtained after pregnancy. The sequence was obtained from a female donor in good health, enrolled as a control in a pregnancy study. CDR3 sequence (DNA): TGTGCCAGCAGCTTAATCTTCGGCGGGGGCCTCCAAGAGACCCAGTACTTC. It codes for CASSLIFGGGLQETQYF.